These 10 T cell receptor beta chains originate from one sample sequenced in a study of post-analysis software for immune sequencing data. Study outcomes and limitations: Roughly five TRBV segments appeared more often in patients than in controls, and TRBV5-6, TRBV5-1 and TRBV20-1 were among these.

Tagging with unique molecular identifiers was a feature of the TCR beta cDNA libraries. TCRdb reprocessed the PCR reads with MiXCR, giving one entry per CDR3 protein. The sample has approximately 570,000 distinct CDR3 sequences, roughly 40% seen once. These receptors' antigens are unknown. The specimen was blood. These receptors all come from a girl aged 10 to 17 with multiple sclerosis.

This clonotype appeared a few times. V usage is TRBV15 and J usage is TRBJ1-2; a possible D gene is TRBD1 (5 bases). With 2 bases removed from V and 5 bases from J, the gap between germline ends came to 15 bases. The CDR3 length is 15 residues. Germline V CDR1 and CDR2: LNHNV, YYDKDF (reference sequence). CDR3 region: CATSRYPGEGYGYTF. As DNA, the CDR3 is TGTGCCACCAGCAGATACCCGGGAGAGGGGTATGGCTACACCTTC.

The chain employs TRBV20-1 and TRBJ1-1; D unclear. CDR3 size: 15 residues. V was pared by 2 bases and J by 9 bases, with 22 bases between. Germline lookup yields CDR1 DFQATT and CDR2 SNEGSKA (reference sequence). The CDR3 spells CSARSGSTYNLKAFF. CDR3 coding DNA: TGCAGTGCTAGAAGTGGGTCCACTTACAACTTGAAAGCTTTCTTT.

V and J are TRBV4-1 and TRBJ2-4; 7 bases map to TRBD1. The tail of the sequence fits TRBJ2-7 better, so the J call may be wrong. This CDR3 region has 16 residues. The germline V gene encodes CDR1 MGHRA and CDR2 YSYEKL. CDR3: CASSQQPRQGTYEQYF. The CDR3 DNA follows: TGCGCCAGCAGCCAACAACCCAGACAGGGTACCTACGAGCAGTACTTC.

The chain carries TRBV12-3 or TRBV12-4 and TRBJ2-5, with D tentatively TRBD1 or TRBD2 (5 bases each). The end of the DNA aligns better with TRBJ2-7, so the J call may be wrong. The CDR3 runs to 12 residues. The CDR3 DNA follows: TGTGCCAGCAGGGGGGTAATGTTCGAGCAGTACTTC. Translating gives CASRGVMFEQYF.

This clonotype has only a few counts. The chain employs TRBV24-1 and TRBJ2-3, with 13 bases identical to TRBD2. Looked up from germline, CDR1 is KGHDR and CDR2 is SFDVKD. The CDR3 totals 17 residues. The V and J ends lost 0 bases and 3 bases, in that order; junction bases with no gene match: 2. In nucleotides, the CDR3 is TGTGCCACCAGTGATTTGGGACTAGCGGGAGTTACAGATACGCAGTATTTT. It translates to CATSDLGLAGVTDTQYF.

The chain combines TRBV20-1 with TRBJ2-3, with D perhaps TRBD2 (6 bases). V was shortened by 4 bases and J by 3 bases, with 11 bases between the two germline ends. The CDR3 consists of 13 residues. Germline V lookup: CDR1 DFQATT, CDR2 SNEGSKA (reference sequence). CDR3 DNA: TGCAGTGCTATTCCCGGGAGAACAGATACGCAGTATTTT. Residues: CSAIPGRTDTQYF.

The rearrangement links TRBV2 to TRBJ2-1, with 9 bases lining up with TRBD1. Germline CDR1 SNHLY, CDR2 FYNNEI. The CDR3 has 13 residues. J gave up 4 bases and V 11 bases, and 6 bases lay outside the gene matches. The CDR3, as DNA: TGTGCCCGAGCGGGACAGGGATACAATGAGCAGTTCTTC. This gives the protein CARAGQGYNEQFF.

CDR3 region: CSARGYGGLQGNEQFF. The CDR3, as DNA: TGCAGTGCTAGAGGGTATGGGGGACTCCAAGGGAATGAGCAGTTCTTC. V is TRBV20-1 and J is TRBJ2-1; tentative D call: TRBD2 (6 bases). V was shortened by 1 base and J by 7 bases, with 20 bases between the two germline ends. The CDR3 is 16 amino acids. The germline gives CDR1 DFQATT, CDR2 SNEGSKA (reference sequence).

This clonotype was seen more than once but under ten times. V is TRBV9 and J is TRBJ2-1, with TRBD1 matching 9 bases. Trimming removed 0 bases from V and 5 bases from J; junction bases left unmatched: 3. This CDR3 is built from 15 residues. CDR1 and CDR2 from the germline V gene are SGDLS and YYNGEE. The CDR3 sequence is CASSVGQGVDNEQFF. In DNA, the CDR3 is TGTGCCAGCAGCGTAGGACAGGGGGTTGACAATGAGCAGTTCTTC.

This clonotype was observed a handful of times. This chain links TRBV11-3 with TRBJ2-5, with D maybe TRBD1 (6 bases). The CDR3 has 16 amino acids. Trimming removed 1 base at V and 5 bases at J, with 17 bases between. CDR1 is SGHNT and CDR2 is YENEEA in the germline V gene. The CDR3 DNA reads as TGTGCCAGCAGCTTAGGCCGTGGGGGCCGTGGGGAGACCCAGTACTTC. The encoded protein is CASSLGRGGRGETQYF.